This passage covers 12 T cell receptor beta chains from one sample sequenced in a study of identical twins. TCRdb processed the 5' RACE reads anew with MiXCR; each CDR3 protein has one entry. The sample has some 460,000 distinct CDR3 sequences, approximately 15% seen once. These data were also filed under a second study, of yellow fever vaccine responses in identical twins.

Sequenced material: CD4+ T cells sorted from blood. The origin of the receptors is a woman younger than 35 in good health.

There are a few counts of this clonotype. The genes are TRBV7-2 and TRBJ2-2; perhaps D is TRBD1 or TRBD2 (5 bases each). The CDR3 extends over 15 amino acids. Between the trimmed V and J ends, which lost 3 bases and 6 bases, there was a span of 14 bases. Germline assignment: CDR1 SGHTA and CDR2 FQGNSA. In nucleotides, the CDR3 is TGTGCCAGCAGCTTGGGACCGAAGGTGGCCGGGGAGCTGTTTTTT. Its translation is CASSLGPKVAGELFF.

This clonotype showed up many times. The rearrangement links TRBV29-1 to TRBJ2-3, with unresolved D. With 7 bases removed from V and 3 bases from J, the gap between germline ends came to 5 bases. Germline V gene lookup returns CDR1 SQVTM and CDR2 ANQGSEA. The CDR3 has 10 residues. CDR3 DNA sequence: TGCAGCGCCCTGACAGATACGCAGTATTTT. Amino acids: CSALTDTQYF.

V usage is TRBV6-2 or TRBV6-3 and J usage is TRBJ2-5; D gene ambiguous. CDR3 length equals 12 residues. V lost 5 bases and J 4 bases, leaving 8 bases between the germline ends. CDR1 MNHEY and CDR2 SVGEGT come from the germline V gene. The CDR3 nucleotides are TGTGCCAGCAGTCGCCAATCAGAGACCCAGTACTTC. Amino acid sequence: CASSRQSETQYF.

In the case of this clonotype: This may arise from a read error, as a much more abundant clone is one base away. V is TRBV6-4 and J is TRBJ2-1; 8 bases align to TRBD1. With 4 bases clipped from V and 3 bases from J, the junction kept 2 bases outside the gene matches. CDR1 and CDR2 from the germline V gene are MRHNA and SNTAGT. This CDR3 comprises 14 residues. CDR3: CASSVQGGYNEQFF. DNA of the CDR3: TGTGCCAGCAGTGTACAGGGGGGCTACAATGAGCAGTTCTTC.

This clonotype was seen repeatedly, ten times or more. The V call is TRBV12-3 or TRBV12-4, the J call TRBJ2-1, with 8 bases lining up with TRBD2. J gave up 6 bases and V 4 bases, and 11 bases lay outside the gene matches. There are 16 residues in the CDR3. This CDR3 reads CASSSSRRGGGNEQFF. The DNA for the CDR3 is TGTGCCAGCAGTTCCTCCCGACGGGGGGGGGGCAATGAGCAGTTCTTC.

The CDR3 coding sequence is TGTGCCAGCAGCGACCGGGACAGGGGGCTTTCAGATACGCAGTATTTT. It specifies CASSDRDRGLSDTQYF. This chain joins TRBV7-9 and TRBJ2-3; 12 bases align to TRBD1. V lost 5 bases to trimming and J lost 4 bases; unmatched junction nucleotides: 7. The CDR3 has 16 residues. In germline, CDR1 is SEHNR, CDR2 FQNEAQ (reference sequence).

V is TRBV3-1 and J is TRBJ2-1; D unclear. The ends were cut back, 4 bases at V and 10 bases at J, with 14 bases in the middle. Germline CDR1 and CDR2: LGHDT and YNNKEL (reference sequence). CDR3 length: 13 residues. The CDR3 loop reads CASSPEVRREQFF. The CDR3 DNA reads TGTGCCAGCAGCCCCGAGGTGAGGAGAGAGCAGTTCTTC.

There are many counts of this clonotype. V is TRBV29-1 and J is TRBJ2-7; 14 positions agree with TRBD2. CDR3 length: 15 amino acids. V lost 8 bases and J lost 5; bases outside the gene matches: 11. The V gene's germline CDR1 is SQVTM and CDR2 ANQGSEA. CDR3 nucleotide sequence: TGCAGCCTAATGACTAGCGGGAGGGCCAACCACGAGCAGTACTTC. As protein: CSLMTSGRANHEQYF.

The rearrangement links TRBV4-2 to TRBJ2-7; D is perhaps TRBD2 (6 bases). V was shortened by 4 bases and J by 1 base, with 14 bases between the two germline ends. Germline V CDR1 and CDR2: LGHNA, YNFKEQ. The CDR3 extends over 15 amino acids. CDR3 nucleotides: TGTGCCAGCAGCCCGCTCAATAGCGGTTCCTACGAGCAGTACTTC. Translation gives CASSPLNSGSYEQYF.

In this sample, this clonotype turned up once. One end of the junction does not line up with germline, which may come from a read error. The V call is TRBV5-1, the J call TRBJ2-1; 15 bases line up with TRBD2. There are 14 residues in the CDR3. Germline lookup yields CDR1 SGHRS and CDR2 YFSETQ. Written as DNA, the CDR3 is TGCGCCAGCAGCTCCGGACTAGCGGGGGGGGGGTCGCACTTC. This gives the protein CASSSGLAGGGSHF.

This clonotype was recorded at least ten times. The chain couples TRBV3-1 to TRBJ2-1; TRBD2 aligns across 9 bases. V was pared by 5 bases and J by 4 bases, with 21 bases of the junction left unmatched. There are 20 residues in the CDR3. Per the germline V gene, CDR1 is LGHDT and CDR2 is YNNKEL (reference sequence). The CDR3 nucleotides are TGTGCCAGCAGCACCTCCGGCGGGAGTGGAACTAGCGGGCGATACAATGAGCAGTTCTTC. Protein product: CASSTSGGSGTSGRYNEQFF.

This clonotype has more than one count but fewer than ten. The rearrangement joins TRBV20-1 to TRBJ2-3; D perhaps matches TRBD2 (6 bases). The CDR3 covers 16 residues. The germline V gene encodes CDR1 DFQATT and CDR2 SNEGSKA (reference sequence). Trimming pared 0 bases from V and 0 bases from J, leaving 13 bases between. The CDR3 sequence: CSARDRIADSTDTQYF. The DNA of the CDR3 is TGCAGTGCTAGAGATAGAATAGCGGATAGCACAGATACGCAGTATTTT.